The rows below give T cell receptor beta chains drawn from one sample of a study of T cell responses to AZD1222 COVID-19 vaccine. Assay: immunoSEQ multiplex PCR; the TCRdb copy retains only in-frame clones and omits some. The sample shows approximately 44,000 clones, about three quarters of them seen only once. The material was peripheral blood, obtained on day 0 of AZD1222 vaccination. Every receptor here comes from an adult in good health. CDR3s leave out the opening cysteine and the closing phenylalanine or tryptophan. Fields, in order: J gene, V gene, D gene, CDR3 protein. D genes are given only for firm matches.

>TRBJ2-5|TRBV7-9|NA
ASSLGQASLQETQY
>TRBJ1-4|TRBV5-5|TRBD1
ASSITGGREKLF
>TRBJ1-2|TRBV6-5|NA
ASSYMTEQGYT
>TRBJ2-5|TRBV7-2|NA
ASSSTGTPGTQY
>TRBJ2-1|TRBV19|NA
ASSIDLGGNEQF
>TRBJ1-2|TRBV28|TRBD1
ASRPTGPRGYT
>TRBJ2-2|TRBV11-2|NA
ASSFQEDTGELF
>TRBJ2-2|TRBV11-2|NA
ASSSLWTGELF
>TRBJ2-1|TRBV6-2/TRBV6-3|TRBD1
ASSRDSYNEQF
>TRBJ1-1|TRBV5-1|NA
ASSYGENTEAF
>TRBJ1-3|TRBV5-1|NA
ASSPREADSGNTIY
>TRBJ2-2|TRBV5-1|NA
ASRLPGANTGELF
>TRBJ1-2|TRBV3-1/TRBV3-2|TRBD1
ASRDRDRDGYT
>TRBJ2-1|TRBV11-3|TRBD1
ASSLGQGRDNEQF
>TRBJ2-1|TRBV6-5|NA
ASRRRSAANEQF
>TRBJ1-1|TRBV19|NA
ASSIWAENTEAF
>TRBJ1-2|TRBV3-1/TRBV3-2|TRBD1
ASSPTRTGGGYGYT
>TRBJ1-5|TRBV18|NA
ASSPQGSDQPQH
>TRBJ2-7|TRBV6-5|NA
ASSYGGSEQY
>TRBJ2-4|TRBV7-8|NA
ASSLGARGSNIQY
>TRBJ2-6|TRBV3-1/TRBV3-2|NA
ASSPRRRAGANVLT
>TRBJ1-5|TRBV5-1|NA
ASSRPTGYSNQPQH
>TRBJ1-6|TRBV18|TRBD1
ASSPETGWDSPLH
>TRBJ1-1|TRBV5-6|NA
ASSWRTRGEANTEAF
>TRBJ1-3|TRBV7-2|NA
ASSSGATGNTIY
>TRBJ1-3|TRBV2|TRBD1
ASSESPGGSGNTIY
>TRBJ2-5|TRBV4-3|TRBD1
ASSRGQGQETQY
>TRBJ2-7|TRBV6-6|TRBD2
ASSYRRASGQSDTYEQY
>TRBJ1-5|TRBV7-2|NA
ASSSAVYSNQPQH